A selection of T cell receptor beta chains follows, all from one sample in a study of cytomegalovirus exposure and HLA in healthy donors. Method: immunoSEQ multiplex PCR; TCRdb's copy keeps in-frame clones and lacks some. The sample gives roughly 120,000 clones, approximately 76% of which show up once; around 15% is in the top ten. The sample consisted of PBMCs. The receptors come from a man aged 45-65 years in good health and CMV-seropositive. Both conserved end residues are part of each CDR3. The order of the fields is CDR3 protein, CDR3 DNA, D gene, clone size, V gene, J gene. A D gene is named only where the DNA matches it firmly. Size is omitted from some rows. Given values are once, few, many or a class for expanded clones.

CASGTRGSDTQYF	TGTGCTAGTGGTACCAGGGGTTCAGATACGCAGTATTTT	-	once	TRBV12-5	TRBJ2-3
CASSLILEETQYF	TGCGCCAGCAGCTTGATATTAGAAGAGACCCAGTACTTC	-	-	TRBV5-1	TRBJ2-5
CASSLGTGGNEQFF	TGTGCCAGCAGTTTGGGGACAGGGGGGAATGAGCAGTTCTTC	TRBD1	once	TRBV28	TRBJ2-1
CASRRGGDGGTDTQYF	TGTGCCAGCAGGAGGGGCGGGGACGGGGGAACAGATACGCAGTATTTT	-	-	TRBV2	TRBJ2-3
CASSPLFLGVSGRKETQYF	TGTGCCAGCAGTCCCTTATTTCTCGGAGTTAGCGGGAGGAAAGAGACCCAGTACTTC	TRBD2	few	TRBV28	TRBJ2-5
CATSRDKAGTDTQYF	TGTGCCACCAGCAGAGATAAGGCGGGCACAGATACGCAGTATTTT	-	-	TRBV15	TRBJ2-3
CASSSRLAERGEQYF	TGTGCCAGTAGTTCTAGACTAGCGGAAAGGGGCGAGCAGTACTTC	TRBD2	-	TRBV19	TRBJ2-7
CASSHSSPDTQYF	TGTGCCAGCAGCCATAGTAGCCCAGATACGCAGTATTTT	-	-	TRBV7-2	TRBJ2-3
CASSLARQLADGYTF	TGTGCCAGCAGCTTAGCCCGACAGCTTGCGGATGGCTACACCTTC	-	-	TRBV7-9	TRBJ1-2
CSVEGDSENQPQHF	TGCAGCGTTGAGGGGGACAGCGAGAATCAGCCCCAGCATTTT	TRBD1	-	TRBV29-1	TRBJ1-5
CASSAASGSTYEQYF	TGTGCCAGTAGTGCCGCTAGCGGGAGTACCTACGAGCAGTACTTC	TRBD2	-	TRBV19	TRBJ2-7
CASSSQGGTGNEQFF	TGTGCCAGCAGCTCCCAGGGAGGGACTGGCAATGAGCAGTTCTTC	TRBD2	once	TRBV7-2	TRBJ2-1
CASSLSPGEKETQYF	TGTGCCAGCAGCTTATCCCCCGGGGAGAAAGAGACCCAGTACTTC	-	-	TRBV5-5	TRBJ2-5
CSALVMDTQYF	TGCAGTGCTCTAGTAATGGATACGCAGTATTTT	-	-	TRBV20-1	TRBJ2-3
CASSPRQENTDTQYF	TGTGCCAGCAGCCCACGACAAGAAAACACAGATACGCAGTATTTT	-	-	TRBV13	TRBJ2-3
CASSLPSGGGYEQYF	TGTGCCAGCAGCCTACCCTCGGGAGGGGGGTACGAGCAGTACTTC	TRBD2	once	TRBV6-6	TRBJ2-7
CASSLEGRGGYNSPLHF	TGTGCCAGCAGCTTAGAAGGGAGGGGCGGTTATAATTCACCCCTCCACTTT	-	-	TRBV11-3	TRBJ1-6
CASGLRLAGGIYNEQFF	TGTGCTAGTGGTTTGAGGCTAGCGGGGGGTATTTACAATGAGCAGTTCTTC	TRBD2	few	TRBV12-5	TRBJ2-1
CASRQGVYNEQFF	TGTGCCAGCAGGCAGGGGGTTTACAATGAGCAGTTCTTC	TRBD1	-	TRBV6-1	TRBJ2-1
CASTPGGASYNSPLHF	TGTGCCAGCACCCCCGGGGGGGCGAGCTATAATTCACCCCTCCACTTT	-	-	TRBV6-6	TRBJ1-6